This T cell receptor (beta chain) stems from a study of T cell repertoires in cytomegalovirus infection. TCRdb processed the reads anew with MiXCR; each CDR3 protein has one entry. Among around 450,000 distinct CDR3 sequences listed, around 10% were seen once. CDR1 is SNHLY and CDR2 is FYNNEI in the germline V gene. The CDR3 is 12 residues long. V was clipped by 4 bases and J by 9 bases, with 7 bases between them. Points from the study as a whole: Predominance within the ex vivo response was attributable to HLA-C-restricted CMV-specific TCR beta clonotypes.

This clonotype was recorded many times. Its target is not known. The receptor was derived from a human donor in good health (CMV status not recorded). Some clones in this sample may be carry-over from other donors' samples. V gene TRBV2 combines with J gene TRBJ1-6; the D gene is possibly TRBD1 (6 bases). Sequenced: PBMCs. The DNA of the CDR3 is TGTGCCAGCAGTGGGACAGCTTCACCCCTCCACTTT. This sequence encodes CASSGTASPLHF.